The clone carrying this T cell receptor (beta chain) was detected once. The study drew participants aged about 18 to 90 years from roughly 25 US areas. Method: immunoSEQ multiplex PCR; TCRdb's copy keeps in-frame clones and lacks some. In the table there are some 460,000 clones, roughly nine tenths of which are singletons. The sample comes from a study of blood T cell repertoires in COVID-19. Study-level background: The United States, Italy and Spain were the sources of the acute and convalescent COVID-19 samples.

The V end lost 4 bases, the J end lost 2 bases, and 17 bases lay between the germline ends. CDR3 length: 16 amino acids. Germline V gene lookup returns CDR1 MGHRA and CDR2 YSYEKL. Sample: PBMCs or T cells enriched from blood (not recorded which). The chain joins TRBV4-1 to TRBJ1-2, with D possibly being TRBD1 (6 bases). The receptor's source is a woman in her late teens or twenties who had recovered from COVID-19. The CDR3 DNA sequence: TGCGCCAGCAGCCCGTCAGGCGGACAGACAAACTATGGCTACACCTTC. It codes for CASSPSGGQTNYGYTF.